This is a list of T cell receptor beta chains from one sample in a study of post-analysis software for immune sequencing data. TCRdb re-analysed the PCR reads in MiXCR, keeping a single row per CDR3 protein. The sample consists of about 570,000 distinct CDR3 sequences, approximately 31% of them appearing once. Sample: blood. The receptors stem from a girl aged 2-17 years with multiple sclerosis. Each CDR3 is given with its conserved first and last residue. Each record gives: CDR3 length, J gene, clone size, D gene, V gene, CDR3 DNA, CDR3 protein. A D gene is named only where the DNA matches it firmly. The size entry is marked missing in some rows and otherwise reads once, few, many or a size class.

16	TRBJ2-5	.	TRBD1	TRBV3-1	TGTGCCAGCAGCTCGAGGGACAGGGGGCTCGGAGAGACCCAGTACTTC	CASSSRDRGLGETQYF
16	TRBJ1-1	.	TRBD1	TRBV20-1	TGCAGTGCTAGGGGGGTCCCGGGACAGAGCGACACTGAAGCTTTCTTT	CSARGVPGQSDTEAFF
15	TRBJ1-2	.	TRBD1	TRBV3-1	TGTGCCAGCACACCTGCCGGGACAGCACCGTATGGCCACACCTTC	CASTPAGTAPYGHTF
11	TRBJ2-3	.	.	TRBV28	TGTGCCAGCCAACTGGACGATACGCAGTATTTT	CASQLDDTQYF
14	TRBJ2-5	few	.	TRBV13	TGTGCCAGCAGCTTACTTAAGGGCGGAGAGACCCAGTACTTC	CASSLLKGGETQYF
15	TRBJ2-5	few	.	TRBV5-1	TGCGCCAGCAGCTTGTTGCCGACAGGACAAGAGACCCAGTACTTC	CASSLLPTGQETQYF
15	TRBJ2-5	.	TRBD1	TRBV25-1	TGTGCCAGCAGTGAATCGACAGGGCCCCAAGAGACCCTGTACTTC	CASSESTGPQETLYF
14	TRBJ2-3	.	TRBD1	TRBV29-1	TGCAGCGTAATTGACAGGGGGCTGAGAGATACGCAGTATTTT	CSVIDRGLRDTQYF
15	TRBJ2-3	few	TRBD2	TRBV4-2	TGTGCCAGCAGCCAACGGACTAGCGGCACAGATACGCAGTATTTT	CASSQRTSGTDTQYF
16	TRBJ2-5	.	.	TRBV7-8	TGTGCCAGCACCACCGGGCGCTGGCCCCTCCAAGAGACCCAGTACTTC	CASTTGRWPLQETQYF
16	TRBJ2-1	few	TRBD1	TRBV5-1	TGCGCCAGCAGCTGGACCACAGGGGACGCCTACAATGAGCAGTTCTTC	CASSWTTGDAYNEQFF
12	TRBJ2-1	few	.	TRBV6-1	TGTGCCAGCAGTCCCCCGGGACTGCCCCAGTTCTTC	CASSPPGLPQFF
15	TRBJ2-5	few	TRBD2	TRBV3-1	TGTGCCAGCAGTCACCGACTAGCGGGTCAAGAGACCCAGTACTTC	CASSHRLAGQETQYF
14	TRBJ1-5	.	.	TRBV20-1	TGCAGTGCTACACCTCCCATTAGCAATCAGCCCCAGCATTTT	CSATPPISNQPQHF
15	TRBJ1-2	.	.	TRBV5-1	TGCGCCAGCAGCTTGATTTCTAGGACGGCAGATGGCTACACCTTC	CASSLISRTADGYTF
14	TRBJ2-1	.	.	TRBV20-1	TGCAGTGCTAGGGTGTCCAGGTCCTACAATGAGCAGTTCTTC	CSARVSRSYNEQFF
14	TRBJ2-7	few	.	TRBV5-4	TGTGCCAGCAGCTCGTACAGGGGGGGGGACGAGCAGTACTTC	CASSSYRGGDEQYF
13	TRBJ2-6	.	.	TRBV20-1	TGCAGTGCTCGTTGGTCTGGGGCCAACGTCCTGACTTTC	CSARWSGANVLTF
16	TRBJ1-6	once	TRBD1	TRBV6-1	TGTGCCAGCAGTGAAGGGACAGGGACGCGGAATTCACCCCTCCACTTT	CASSEGTGTRNSPLHF
14	TRBJ2-5	.	.	TRBV20-1	TGCAGTGCCCTGAAGCCGGGGGCAGGAGAGACCCAGTACTTC	CSALKPGAGETQYF
16	TRBJ1-4	.	.	TRBV25-1	TGTGCCAGCAGTGAGGGCAGGAGTGCAACTAATGAAAAACTGTTTTTT	CASSEGRSATNEKLFF
13	TRBJ2-7	many	.	TRBV29-1	TGCAGCGTCCGAGGGACACCCTTAAGCGAGCAGTACTTC	CSVRGTPLSEQYF
15	TRBJ2-5	.	TRBD2	TRBV7-9	TGTGCCAGCAGCCCAAGCGGGGGGGACCAAGAGACCCAGTACTTC	CASSPSGGDQETQYF